This entry concerns a single TCR beta chain. The data derive from a study of T cell changes during pregnancy in multiple sclerosis. The CDR3 covers 14 residues. In germline, CDR1 is MNHNS, CDR2 SASEGT. Trimming pared 7 bases from V and 8 bases from J, leaving 17 bases between. Using immunoSEQ multiplex PCR, the repertoire was profiled, and TCRdb retains in-frame clones only, with some absent. There are about 54,000 clones in the sample; 91% occur only once, and approximately 1.1% lies in the top ten. This TCR came from a female donor in good health, enrolled as a control in a pregnancy study. Here the sequenced sample was peripheral blood, taken after pregnancy. The V gene is TRBV6-1, the J gene TRBJ1-4; TRBD1 is a possible D gene (6 bases). CDR3 amino acids: CASIQDRTKEKLFF. The CDR3 DNA reads as TGTGCCAGCATTCAAGACAGGACGAAGGAAAAACTGTTTTTT.